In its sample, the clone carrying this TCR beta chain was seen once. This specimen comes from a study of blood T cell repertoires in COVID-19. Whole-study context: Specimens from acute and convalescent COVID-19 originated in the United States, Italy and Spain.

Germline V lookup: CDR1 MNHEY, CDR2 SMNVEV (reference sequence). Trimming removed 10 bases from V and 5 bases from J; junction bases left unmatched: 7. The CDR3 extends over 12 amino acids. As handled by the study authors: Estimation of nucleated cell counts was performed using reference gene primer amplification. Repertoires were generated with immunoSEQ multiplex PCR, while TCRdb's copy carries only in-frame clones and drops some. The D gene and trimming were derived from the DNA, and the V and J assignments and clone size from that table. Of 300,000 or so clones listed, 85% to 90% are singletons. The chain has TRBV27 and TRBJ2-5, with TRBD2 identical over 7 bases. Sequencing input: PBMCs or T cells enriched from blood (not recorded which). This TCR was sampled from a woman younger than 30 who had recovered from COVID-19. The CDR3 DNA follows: TGTGCCACGGGGGAGGGGTTGGAGACCCAGTACTTC. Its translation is CATGEGLETQYF.